Detailed here is one T cell receptor beta chain. The source of the sample is a study of blood T cell repertoires in COVID-19. Study-level information: Sites in the United States, Italy and Spain provided acute and convalescent COVID-19 samples. Sources were T cells, B-cell-depleted T cells, or PBMCs; the material itself was cDNA or gDNA.

In the authors' workflow: The assay estimated nucleated cells by amplifying reference gene primers. Clones were sequenced by immunoSEQ multiplex PCR, and TCRdb holds only the in-frame ones, with some missing. V, J and clone size are taken as reported in that table, and D and trimming were inferred from the DNA itself. The data show under 350,000 clones, with 75% to 90% seen just once and about 1.7% held by the top ten. The ends lost 6 bases at V and 11 bases at J; junction bases unmatched: 9. From germline, CDR1 is SNHLY and CDR2 FYNNEI. This CDR3 region has 13 residues. Material: PBMCs or T cells enriched from blood (not recorded which). This TCR was sampled from a middle-aged woman who had recovered from COVID-19. The chain joins TRBV2 to TRBJ1-1; 10 bases match TRBD1. CDR3 sequence reads: CASSGDRGRFAFF. CDR3 sequence (DNA): TGTGCCAGCAGCGGAGACAGGGGGCGCTTCGCTTTCTTT. Together with reference TRBV2 and TRBJ1-1, the CDR3 gives the full variable domain: EPEVTQTPSHQVTQMGQEVILRCVPISNHLYFYWYRQILGQKVEFLVSFYNNEISEKSEIFDDQFSVERPDGSNFTLKIRSTKLEDSAMYFCASSGDRGRFAFFGQGTRLTVV.